This T cell receptor beta chain was identified during a study of blood T cells in healthy people across ages. Donors each provided about 9.5 milliliters of peripheral blood. No fewer than 5.5 micrograms of total RNA were isolated from every sample. Together with a sample-barcoded 5' primer, a J-beta primer mix was included in a second PCR lasting about 6 to 11 cycles. TCRdb reanalysed the 5' RACE reads using MiXCR and keeps one entry per CDR3 protein. The data hold over 1,500,000 distinct CDR3 sequences, with about 50% observed a single time. Turning to this clonotype: Its specificity is not known.

Study results and caveats: PBMC samples, being unsorted, prevented any conclusive comparison of naive and antigen-experienced cells. Age brought a roughly linear fall in TCR beta diversity measured per million T cells.

V lost 4 bases, J lost 4 bases, and 16 bases lay in between. CDR3 size: 15 residues. Germline values: CDR1 LGHNA, CDR2 YSLEER. Input material: blood. The chain carries TRBV4-3 and TRBJ1-2, with a tentative D call TRBD1 (6 bases). This sequence was found in a woman aged 40 to 55 in good health. The CDR3 DNA is TGCGCCAGCAGCCCAGAACGGGGGCTCGGCTATGGCTACACCTTC. Protein: CASSPERGLGYGYTF.